The 2 T cell receptor beta chains in this list originate from one sample, sequenced in a study of a mutant IDH1 vaccine in newly diagnosed glioma. Indicated time point: week 35, safety follow-up. The investigators gave 300 ug of mutant IDH1 20-mer peptide in each vaccine dose, together with topical imiquimod. Their antigen targets remain unknown. The data were produced by immunoSEQ multiplex PCR, yet TCRdb's version contains in-frame clones alone and is incomplete. The data hold some 70,000 clones, with approximately 81% observed a single time. The sample in question was PBMCs, obtained from a glioma patient whose treatment included an IDH1 peptide vaccine. The receptors were sampled from a man between 18 and 29 years old with glioma.

This chain joins TRBV28 and TRBJ2-6, with 8 bases lining up with TRBD1. J gave up 6 bases and V 3 bases, and 4 bases lay outside the gene matches. Germline V gene sequence: CDR1 MDHEN, CDR2 SYDVKM. The CDR3 is 15 residues long. In nucleotides, the CDR3 is TGTGCCAGCAGTTTTCCAGGGGGCGAGGCCAACGTCCTGACTTTC. It codes for CASSFPGGEANVLTF.

The chain couples TRBV7-9 to TRBJ2-7, with D possibly being TRBD1 (6 bases). This CDR3 is 16 amino acids long. V lost 3 bases and J lost 3, with 18 bases in between. Germline lookup yields CDR1 SEHNR and CDR2 FQNEAQ (reference sequence). CDR3 nucleotides: TGTGCCAGCAGCTTCCTCACAGGGACGGACTTCTACGAGCAGTACTTC. This encodes CASSFLTGTDFYEQYF.